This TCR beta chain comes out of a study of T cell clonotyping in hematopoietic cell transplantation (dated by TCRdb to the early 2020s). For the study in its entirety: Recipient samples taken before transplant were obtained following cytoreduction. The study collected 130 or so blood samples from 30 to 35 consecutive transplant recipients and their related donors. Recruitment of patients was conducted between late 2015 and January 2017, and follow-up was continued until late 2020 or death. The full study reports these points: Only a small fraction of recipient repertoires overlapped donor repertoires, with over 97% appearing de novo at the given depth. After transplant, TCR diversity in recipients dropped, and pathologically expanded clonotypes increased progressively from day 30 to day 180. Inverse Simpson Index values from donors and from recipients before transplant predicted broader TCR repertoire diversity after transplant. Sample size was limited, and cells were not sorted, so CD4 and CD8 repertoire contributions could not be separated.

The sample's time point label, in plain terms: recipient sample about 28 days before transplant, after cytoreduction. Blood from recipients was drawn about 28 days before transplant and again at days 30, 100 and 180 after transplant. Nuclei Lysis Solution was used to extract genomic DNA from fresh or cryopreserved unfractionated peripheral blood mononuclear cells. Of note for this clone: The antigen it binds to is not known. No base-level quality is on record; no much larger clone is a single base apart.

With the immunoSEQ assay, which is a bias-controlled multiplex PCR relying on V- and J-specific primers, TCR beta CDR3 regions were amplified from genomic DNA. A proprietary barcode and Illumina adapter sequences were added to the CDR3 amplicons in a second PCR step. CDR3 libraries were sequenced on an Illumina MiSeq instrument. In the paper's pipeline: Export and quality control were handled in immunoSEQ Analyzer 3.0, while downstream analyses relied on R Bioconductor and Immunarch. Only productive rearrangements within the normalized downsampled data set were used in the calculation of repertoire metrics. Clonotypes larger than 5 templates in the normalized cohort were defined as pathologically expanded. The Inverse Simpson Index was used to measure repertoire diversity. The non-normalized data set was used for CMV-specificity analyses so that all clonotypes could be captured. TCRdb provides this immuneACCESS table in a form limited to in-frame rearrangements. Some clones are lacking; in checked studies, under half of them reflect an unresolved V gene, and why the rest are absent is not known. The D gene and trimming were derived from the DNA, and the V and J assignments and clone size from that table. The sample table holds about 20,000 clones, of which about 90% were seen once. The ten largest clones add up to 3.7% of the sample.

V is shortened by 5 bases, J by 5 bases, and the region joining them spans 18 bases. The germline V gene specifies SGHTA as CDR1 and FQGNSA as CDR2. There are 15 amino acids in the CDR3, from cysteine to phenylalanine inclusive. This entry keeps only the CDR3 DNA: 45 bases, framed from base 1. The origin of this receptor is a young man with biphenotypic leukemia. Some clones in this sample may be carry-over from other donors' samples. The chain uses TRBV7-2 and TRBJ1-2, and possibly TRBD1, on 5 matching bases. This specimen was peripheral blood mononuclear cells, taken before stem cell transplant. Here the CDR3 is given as CASSLLEDSYYGYTF. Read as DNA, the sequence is TGTGCCAGCAGCCTTCTCGAAGACAGCTATTATGGCTACACCTTC.